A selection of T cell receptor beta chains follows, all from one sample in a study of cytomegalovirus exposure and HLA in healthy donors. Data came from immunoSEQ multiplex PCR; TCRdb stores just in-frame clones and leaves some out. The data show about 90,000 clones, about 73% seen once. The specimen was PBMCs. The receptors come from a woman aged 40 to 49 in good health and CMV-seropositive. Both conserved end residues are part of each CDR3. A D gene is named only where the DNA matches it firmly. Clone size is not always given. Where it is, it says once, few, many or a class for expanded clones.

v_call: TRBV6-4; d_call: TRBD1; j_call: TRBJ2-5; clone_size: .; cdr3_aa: CASSAGQGKTQYF; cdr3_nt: TGTGCCAGCAGTGCGGGACAGGGAAAGACCCAGTACTTC
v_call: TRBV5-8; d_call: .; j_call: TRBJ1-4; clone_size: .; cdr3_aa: CASSFDRGIEKLFF; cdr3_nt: TGTGCCAGCAGCTTTGATAGGGGGATTGAAAAACTGTTTTTT
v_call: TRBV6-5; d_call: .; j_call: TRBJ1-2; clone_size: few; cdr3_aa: CASSRQADSYGYTF; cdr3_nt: TGTGCCAGCAGCCGACAGGCCGACTCCTATGGCTACACCTTC
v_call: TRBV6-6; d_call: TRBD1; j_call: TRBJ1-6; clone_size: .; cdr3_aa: CASSLKTGGEFWPLHF; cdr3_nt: TGTGCCAGCAGTCTTAAGACAGGGGGCGAATTTTGGCCCCTCCACTTT
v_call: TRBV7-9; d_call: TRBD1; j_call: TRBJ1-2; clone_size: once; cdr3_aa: CASSSTGENYGYTF; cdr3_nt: TGTGCCAGCAGCTCGACAGGGGAGAACTATGGCTACACCTTC
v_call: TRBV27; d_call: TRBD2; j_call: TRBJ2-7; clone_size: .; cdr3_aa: CASSLWAGGAAPYEQYF; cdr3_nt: TGTGCCAGCAGTTTATGGGCGGGGGGCGCGGCTCCCTACGAGCAGTACTTC
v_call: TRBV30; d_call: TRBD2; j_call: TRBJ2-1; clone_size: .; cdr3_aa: CAWSGLAGVDNEQFF; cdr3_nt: TGTGCCTGGAGTGGACTAGCGGGAGTCGACAATGAGCAGTTCTTC
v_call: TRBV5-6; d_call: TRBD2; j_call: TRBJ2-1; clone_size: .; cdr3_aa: CASSLLELADYNEQFF; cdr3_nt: TGTGCCAGCAGCTTGCTCGAACTAGCGGATTACAATGAGCAGTTCTTC
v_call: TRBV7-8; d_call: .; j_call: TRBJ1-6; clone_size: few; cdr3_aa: CASSLGSRPLDKNSPLHF; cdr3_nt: TGTGCCAGCAGCTTAGGCAGCAGGCCCCTCGATAAGAATTCACCCCTCCACTTT
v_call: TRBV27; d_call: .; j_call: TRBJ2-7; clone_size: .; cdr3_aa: CASSHRGSYEQYF; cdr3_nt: TGTGCCAGCAGTCACCGGGGCTCCTACGAGCAGTACTTC
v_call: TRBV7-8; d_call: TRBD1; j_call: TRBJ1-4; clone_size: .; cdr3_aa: CASSLTGANEKLFF; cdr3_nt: TGTGCCAGCAGCTTAACAGGGGCTAATGAAAAACTGTTTTTT
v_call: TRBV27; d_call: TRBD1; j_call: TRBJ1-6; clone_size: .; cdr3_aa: CASTDYNRGNSPLHF; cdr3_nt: TGTGCCAGCACCGATTATAACAGGGGGAATTCACCCCTCCACTTT
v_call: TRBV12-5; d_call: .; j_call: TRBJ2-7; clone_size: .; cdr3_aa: CASGLPILKYSYEQYF; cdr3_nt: TGTGCTAGTGGTTTGCCTATACTAAAATACTCCTACGAGCAGTACTTC
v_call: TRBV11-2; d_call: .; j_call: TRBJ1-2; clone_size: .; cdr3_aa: CASSLVFRELDYGYTF; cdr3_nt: TGTGCCAGCAGCTTAGTTTTTCGGGAATTGGACTATGGCTACACCTTC
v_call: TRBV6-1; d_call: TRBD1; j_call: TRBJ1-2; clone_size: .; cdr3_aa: CASSRDRGGYGYTF; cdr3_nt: TGTGCCAGCAGTAGAGACAGGGGTGGCTATGGCTACACCTTC
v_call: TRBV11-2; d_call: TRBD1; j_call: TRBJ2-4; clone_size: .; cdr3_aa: CASSPNTGGKNIQYF; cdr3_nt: TGTGCCAGCAGCCCTAACACAGGGGGGAAGAACATTCAGTACTTC
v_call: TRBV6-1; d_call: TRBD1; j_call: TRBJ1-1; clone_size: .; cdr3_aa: CASRPQTGVNTEAFF; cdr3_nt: TGTGCCAGCAGACCCCAAACAGGGGTGAACACTGAAGCTTTCTTT
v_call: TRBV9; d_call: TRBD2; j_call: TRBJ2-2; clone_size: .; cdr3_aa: CASSPRGGGATGELFF; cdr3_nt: TGTGCCAGCAGCCCTCGTGGGGGGGGTGCCACCGGGGAGCTGTTTTTT
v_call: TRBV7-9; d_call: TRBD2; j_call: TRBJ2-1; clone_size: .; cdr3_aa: CASSLSTSGSWNEQFF; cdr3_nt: TGTGCCAGCAGCTTATCGACCAGCGGGAGTTGGAATGAGCAGTTCTTC
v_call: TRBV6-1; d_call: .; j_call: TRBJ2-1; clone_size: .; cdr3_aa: CASVEKGDASNEQFF; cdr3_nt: TGTGCCAGCGTGGAAAAGGGGGACGCCTCCAATGAGCAGTTCTTC
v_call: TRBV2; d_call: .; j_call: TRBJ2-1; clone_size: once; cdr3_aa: CANSENSGAYNEQFF; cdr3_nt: TGTGCCAACAGTGAAAATAGCGGAGCCTACAATGAGCAGTTCTTC
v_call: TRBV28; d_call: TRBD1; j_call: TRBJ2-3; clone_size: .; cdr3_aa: CASSFRDSATDTQYF; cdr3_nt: TGTGCCAGCAGTTTTCGGGACAGCGCCACAGATACGCAGTATTTT
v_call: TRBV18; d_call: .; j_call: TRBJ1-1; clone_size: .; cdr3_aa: CASSPPRGTNTEAFF; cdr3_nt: TGTGCCAGCTCACCCCCCCGGGGGACGAACACTGAAGCTTTCTTT
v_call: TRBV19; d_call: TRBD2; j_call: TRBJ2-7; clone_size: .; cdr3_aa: CASSMGRTSGTHYEQYF; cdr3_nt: TGTGCCAGTAGTATGGGAAGGACTAGCGGGACCCACTACGAGCAGTACTTC
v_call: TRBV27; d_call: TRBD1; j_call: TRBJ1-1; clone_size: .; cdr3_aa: CASSSDRVSRDTEAFF; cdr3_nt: TGTGCCAGCAGTTCCGACAGGGTATCACGGGACACTGAAGCTTTCTTT
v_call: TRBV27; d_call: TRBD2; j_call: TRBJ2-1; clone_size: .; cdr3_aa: CASSSPLGGLARGNNEQFF; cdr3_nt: TGTGCCAGCAGTTCCCCACTCGGAGGACTAGCGAGGGGGAACAATGAGCAGTTCTTC
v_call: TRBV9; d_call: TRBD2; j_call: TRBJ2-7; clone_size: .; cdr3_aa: CASSPEPSGSYEQYF; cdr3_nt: TGTGCCAGCAGCCCCGAACCTAGCGGGAGTTACGAGCAGTACTTC
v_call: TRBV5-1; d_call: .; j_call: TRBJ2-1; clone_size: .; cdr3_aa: CASHRENEQFF; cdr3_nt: TGCGCCAGTCACAGGGAGAATGAGCAGTTCTTC
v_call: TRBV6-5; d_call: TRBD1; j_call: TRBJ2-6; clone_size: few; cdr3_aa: CASSYADRAGANVLTF; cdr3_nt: TGTGCCAGCAGTTACGCCGACAGGGCTGGGGCCAACGTCCTGACTTTC
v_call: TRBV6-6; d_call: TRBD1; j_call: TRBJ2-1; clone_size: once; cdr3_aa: CATQQGARYNEQFF; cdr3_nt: TGTGCCACGCAACAGGGGGCGCGGTACAATGAGCAGTTCTTC
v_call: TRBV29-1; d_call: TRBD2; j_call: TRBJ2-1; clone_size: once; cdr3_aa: CSVFRGGTINEQFF; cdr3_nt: TGCAGCGTATTTCGGGGGGGAACCATCAATGAGCAGTTCTTC
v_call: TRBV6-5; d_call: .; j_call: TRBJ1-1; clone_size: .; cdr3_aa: CASSLQGYTEAFF; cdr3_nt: TGTGCCAGCAGTCTACAGGGTTACACTGAAGCTTTCTTT
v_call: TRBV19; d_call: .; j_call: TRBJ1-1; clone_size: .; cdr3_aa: CASSMAPRVNTEAFF; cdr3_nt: TGTGCCAGTAGTATGGCGCCCAGGGTTAACACTGAAGCTTTCTTT
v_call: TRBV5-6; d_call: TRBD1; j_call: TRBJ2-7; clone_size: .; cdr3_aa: CASSSLFGQGGHEQYF; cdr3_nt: TGTGCCAGCAGCTCGCTTTTCGGACAGGGGGGCCACGAGCAGTACTTC
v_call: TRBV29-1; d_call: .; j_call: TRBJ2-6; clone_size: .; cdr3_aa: CSVEGAGGGANVLTF; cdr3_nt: TGCAGCGTTGAAGGGGCCGGAGGAGGGGCCAACGTCCTGACTTTC
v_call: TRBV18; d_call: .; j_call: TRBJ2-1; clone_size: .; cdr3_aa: CASSLALAAPYNEQFF; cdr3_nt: TGTGCCAGCTCGCTAGCCTTAGCGGCTCCGTACAATGAGCAGTTCTTC
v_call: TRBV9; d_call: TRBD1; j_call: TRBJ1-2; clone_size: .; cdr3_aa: CASSMEGQPGGYTF; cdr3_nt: TGTGCCAGCAGTATGGAGGGACAGCCCGGTGGCTACACCTTC